One sample yielded the 27 T cell receptor beta chains listed below, sequenced in a study of blood T cells in healthy people across ages. For the second PCR, which ran for roughly 6 to 11 cycles, a sample-barcoded 5' primer and a J-beta primer mix were used. MiXCR, applied by TCRdb to the 5' RACE reads, yields one record per CDR3 protein. The table records hundreds of thousands of distinct CDR3 sequences, more than 25% of them present only once. Sequencing input: blood. All receptors come from an elderly woman in good health.

In its sample, this clonotype was seen many times. The V call is TRBV30, the J call TRBJ2-3; no firm D call. The germline gives CDR1 GTSNPN, CDR2 SVGIG (reference sequence). This CDR3 spans 12 amino acids. V dropped 0 bases and J dropped 5 bases, with 6 bases sitting between them. CDR3 DNA: TGTGCCTGGAGTGTAGTCGTAGATACGCAGTATTTT. Amino acid sequence: CAWSVVVDTQYF.

This clonotype has a count of ten or more. The rearrangement uses TRBV2 and TRBJ1-2; D is undetermined. The CDR3 is made up of 13 amino acids. Germline CDR1 and CDR2: SNHLY and FYNNEI. Trimming removed 6 bases from V and 6 bases from J, with 14 bases in between. This chain's CDR3 is CASSDSGIHGYTF. CDR3 DNA sequence: TGTGCCAGCAGCGATTCGGGGATTCATGGCTACACCTTC.

This clonotype showed up just a few times. The junction does not match germline at one end; this may be a read error. The genes are TRBV5-1 and TRBJ1-1, with TRBD1 as a possible D gene (5 bases). The CDR3 contains 14 residues. Germline CDR1 SGHRS, CDR2 YFSETQ. The CDR3 DNA reads TGCGCCAGCAGCTTGGGGACACAGAACACTGAAACTTTCTTT. This translates into CASSLGTQNTETFF. The whole variable domain, remainder taken from reference TRBV5-1 and TRBJ1-1, is KAGVTQTPRYLIKTRGQQVTLSCSPISGHRSVSWYQQTPGQGLQFLFEYFSETQRNKGNFPGRFSGRQFSNSRSEMNVSTLELGDSALYLCASSLGTQNTETFFGQGTRLTVV.

Concerning this clonotype itself: It may be a read error: a sequence one base away is much more abundant. This chain joins TRBV21-1 and TRBJ2-3. TRBV21-1 represents a pseudogene. The length of the CDR3 is 11 residues. The CDR3 here is CASRPTDTRYF. In DNA, the CDR3 is TGTGCCAGCAGACCTACAGATACGCGGTATTTT.

This clonotype was counted ten times or more. The rearrangement uses TRBV20-1 and TRBJ1-2, with a tentative D call TRBD1 (5 bases). The V and J ends lost 6 bases and 4 bases respectively, with 15 bases between them. This CDR3 comprises 13 residues. Germline-derived CDR1 and CDR2 are DFQATT and SNEGSKA (reference sequence). The DNA of the CDR3 is TGCAGTGCGAGCCCGACAGCCCGCTATGGCTACACCTTC. Translation gives CSASPTARYGYTF.

The genes are TRBV25-1 and TRBJ1-2; unclear D gene. The CDR3 has 14 residues. V was trimmed by 2 bases and J by 4 bases, leaving 11 bases between them. Germline V lookup: CDR1 MGHDK, CDR2 SYGVNS. Here the CDR3 reads CASSEIQHLYGYTF. The CDR3 DNA sequence: TGTGCCAGCAGTGAAATACAGCACCTCTATGGCTACACCTTC.

The count of this clonotype is one. The V and J genes are TRBV30 and TRBJ2-3; D ambiguous. V lost 0 bases and J lost 7, with 8 bases in between. Germline CDR1 and CDR2: GTSNPN and SVGIG (reference sequence). The CDR3 totals 12 residues. CDR3 bases: TGTGCCTGGAGTGTAATTGACCATACGCAGTATTTT. It yields the protein CAWSVIDHTQYF.

The rearrangement links TRBV11-2 to TRBJ1-1; D unclear. Trimming left V 5 bases short and J 1 base short, with 8 bases between. Germline CDR1 is SGHAT and CDR2 is FQNNGV. This CDR3 has 13 amino acids. The CDR3 region has the DNA TGTGCCAGCAGCAACACGGGGAACACTGAAGCTTTCTTT. Translation gives CASSNTGNTEAFF.

The chain links TRBV7-2 to TRBJ2-5, with 8 bases that match TRBD2. The trim removed 5 bases at V and 11 bases at J, leaving 16 bases unmatched. The CDR3 sequence is 15 residues long. Looked up from germline, CDR1 is SGHTA and CDR2 is FQGNSA. CDR3 nucleotide sequence: TGTGCCAGCAGCAACCTACGTAGCGGGGACTACGGGCAGTACTTC. Protein product: CASSNLRSGDYGQYF.

This clonotype appeared many times. This chain connects TRBV5-4 to TRBJ1-2; 7 bases are a match to TRBD1. Losses at the gene ends were 4 bases for V and 8 bases for J; bases not matched to a gene: 8. Looked up from germline, CDR1 is SGHNT and CDR2 is YYREEE (reference sequence). The CDR3 is made up of 13 amino acids. The CDR3 bases are TGTGCCAGCAGCACTGACAGGGTGGGCGGCTACACCTTC. This sequence encodes CASSTDRVGGYTF. Filled out from reference TRBV5-4 and TRBJ1-2, the complete variable domain reads ETGVTQSPTHLIKTRGQQVTLRCSSQSGHNTVSWYQQALGQGPQFIFQYYREEENGRGNFPPRFSGLQFPNYSSELNVNALELDDSALYLCASSTDRVGGYTFGSGTRLTVV.

This clonotype has at least ten counts. The chain is built from TRBV6-2 or TRBV6-3 and TRBJ2-3; 9 bases line up with TRBD1. Germline CDR1 is MNHEY and CDR2 is SVGEGT. The V gene end was trimmed by 0 bases and the J gene end by 5 bases; junction bases not matched to a gene: 6. The CDR3 has 16 residues. CDR3 protein: CASSYSWTGVGDTQYF. In DNA, the CDR3 is TGTGCCAGCAGTTACTCGTGGACAGGGGTGGGAGATACGCAGTATTTT.

This clonotype appeared many times. The CDR3 reads CASSLTTGAVGGIYGYTF. The CDR3 DNA sequence: TGTGCCAGCAGCTTAACGACAGGGGCCGTTGGCGGTATATATGGCTACACCTTC. The chain is built from TRBV11-2 and TRBJ1-2; 8 bases match TRBD1. Trimming at V came to 2 bases and at J to 5 bases, leaving 16 bases not matched to a gene. The V gene's germline CDR1 is SGHAT and CDR2 FQNNGV. The CDR3 sequence is 18 residues long.

The genes are TRBV6-2 or TRBV6-3 and TRBJ1-5, with unresolved D. The germline V and J ends were trimmed by 7 bases and 3 bases, with 22 bases remaining between them. The CDR3 extends over 17 amino acids. The germline V gene has CDR1 MNHEY and CDR2 SVGEGT. The CDR3 region is CASTERKVATLNQPQHF. The CDR3 region has the DNA TGTGCCAGCACCGAGAGAAAGGTCGCAACTCTCAATCAGCCCCAGCATTTT.

This clonotype was picked up a small number of times. The CDR3 nucleotides are TGCGCCAGCAGCTTGGCCAGAGGACCGATGAACACTGAAGCTTTCTTT. This codes for CASSLARGPMNTEAFF. This sequence joins TRBV5-1 and TRBJ1-1; unclear D gene. V lost 0 bases and J lost 0, with 12 bases in between. This CDR3 has 16 residues. Germline V lookup: CDR1 SGHRS, CDR2 YFSETQ.

The table lists this clonotype with many counts. This sequence joins TRBV6-5 and TRBJ1-2, with D maybe TRBD1 (5 bases). The V end was cut by 6 bases, the J end by 4 bases, with 12 bases between. This CDR3 is built from 13 residues. CDR1 is MNHEY, CDR2 SVGAGI, per germline. CDR3 bases: TGTGCCAGCAGGAGGGGTCCCCTCTATGGCTACACCTTC. It codes for CASRRGPLYGYTF.

In regard to this clonotype: Since a much larger clone is just one base distant, this may be a read error. The rearrangement joins TRBV28 to TRBJ2-7; D may be TRBD1 or TRBD2 (5 bases each). The closer fit of TRBJ2-1 to the DNA end suggests the J call may be wrong. The CDR3 is 14 residues long. Germline CDR1 is MDHEN and CDR2 is SYDVKM. DNA of the CDR3: TGTGCCAGCAGCCCCGCGCGAGGGGCAGGAGAGCAGTTCTTC. Translating it yields CASSPARGAGEQFF.

V gene TRBV20-1 combines with J gene TRBJ1-5, with D possibly matching TRBD1 (5 bases). The ends were cut back, 5 bases at V and 0 bases at J, with 20 bases in the middle. In germline, CDR1 is DFQATT, CDR2 SNEGSKA (reference sequence). The CDR3 has 17 residues. The chain's CDR3 is CSAPSPSGPYSNQPQHF. CDR3 nucleotide sequence: TGCAGTGCTCCATCTCCATCAGGGCCTTATAGCAATCAGCCCCAGCATTTT.

The rearrangement uses TRBV3-1 and TRBJ2-4, with D tentatively TRBD2 (6 bases). V was clipped by 4 bases and J by 1 base, with 14 bases between them. The CDR3 consists of 16 residues. Germline CDR1 and CDR2: LGHDT and YNNKEL (reference sequence). CDR3 in amino acids: CASSLRERAAKNIQYF. CDR3 bases: TGTGCCAGCAGCCTTCGGGAGCGGGCGGCCAAAAACATTCAGTACTTC. Looking up the rest from reference TRBV3-1 and TRBJ2-4 gives the full variable domain: DTAVSQTPKYLVTQMGNDKSIKCEQNLGHDTMYWYKQDSKKFLKIMFSYNNKELIINETVPNRFSPKSPDKAHLNLHINSLELGDSAVYFCASSLRERAAKNIQYFGAGTRLSVL.

This clonotype showed up just once. A much more abundant neighbour one base away suggests this may be a read error. The gene calls are TRBV6-5 and TRBJ2-4, with D perhaps matching TRBD1 (6 bases). With the DNA end fitting TRBJ2-7 better, the J assignment may be wrong. This CDR3 region has 14 residues. Germline lookup yields CDR1 MNHEY and CDR2 SVGAGI. The CDR3 nucleotides read TGTGCCAGCAGTCGCACAGGGACGGCCTACGAGCAGTACTTC. It specifies CASSRTGTAYEQYF.

This clonotype came up a few times. A much larger clone sits a single nucleotide away, making a read error possible. The rearrangement uses TRBV10-3 and TRBJ2-5; 11 nucleotides line up with TRBD2. The CDR3 consists of 18 residues. Germline V gene lookup returns CDR1 ENHRY and CDR2 SYGVKD. The trim removed 2 bases at V and 5 bases at J, leaving 13 bases unmatched. The CDR3 nucleotides are TGTGCCATCAGTGAGGTGGGTCGGGGGACTAGCGGACTGGAGACCCAGTACTTC. Its translation is CAISEVGRGTSGLETQYF.

A note on this clonotype: This sequence may be a read error, since a much larger clone differs from it by one base. The chain employs TRBV7-2 and TRBJ2-5; 8 bases fit TRBD1. Losses at the gene ends were 3 bases for V and 11 bases for J; bases not matched to a gene: 11. This CDR3 has 14 residues. Looked up from germline, CDR1 is SGHTA and CDR2 is FQGNSA. CDR3 sequence reads: CASSFRDRSNEQYF. In DNA form, the CDR3 reads TGTGCCAGCAGCTTCCGGGACAGGTCGAATGAGCAGTACTTC. Using reference TRBV7-2 and TRBJ2-5 for the parts outside the CDR3, the full variable domain is GAGVSQSPSNKVTEKGKDVELRCDPISGHTALYWYRQSLGQGLEFLIYFQGNSAPDKSGLPSDRFSAERTGGSVSTLTIQRTQQEDSAVYLCASSFRDRSNEQYFGPGTRLLVL.

This clonotype was recorded at least ten times. This sequence joins TRBV6-2 or TRBV6-3 and TRBJ1-2; the D is unclear. The CDR3 runs 12 residues. Trimming stripped 5 bases from V and 3 bases from J, with 7 bases between. CDR1 MNHEY and CDR2 SVGEGT come from the germline V gene. In DNA, the CDR3 is TGTGCCAGCAGTATCCGGGACTATGGCTACACCTTC. Its protein product is CASSIRDYGYTF.

Only a few counts were recorded for this clonotype. The V and J genes are TRBV6-6 and TRBJ1-1; D is ambiguous. There are 13 residues in the CDR3. Trimming took off 7 bases at V and 2 bases at J, with 11 bases between the two ends. Germline values: CDR1 MNHNY, CDR2 SVGAGI (reference sequence). The CDR3 bases are TGTGCCAGCAAAAACAGAGTCAACACTGAAGCTTTCTTT. This gives the protein CASKNRVNTEAFF.

This clonotype has ten or more counts. This chain links TRBV7-2 with TRBJ2-5, with 11 bases identical to TRBD2. Germline V gives CDR1 SGHTA, CDR2 FQGNSA. The CDR3 consists of 15 residues. V gave up 4 bases and J gave up 4 bases; unmatched junction bases: 5. CDR3 residues: CASSSSGGTLETQYF. For the CDR3, the DNA is TGTGCCAGCAGCTCTAGCGGGGGGACTTTAGAGACCCAGTACTTC.

This clonotype was recorded many times. V usage is TRBV11-3 and J usage is TRBJ2-4, with a weak D call TRBD1 (6 bases). This CDR3 spans 14 amino acids. Germline CDR1 reads SGHNT; CDR2 reads YENEEA. V was pared by 5 bases and J by 3 bases, with 11 bases between. CDR3 bases: TGTGCCAGCAGCCCCCGGACAGACAAAAACATTCAGTACTTC. Translation: CASSPRTDKNIQYF.

The sample holds many counts of this clonotype. This chain uses TRBV10-3 with TRBJ1-6; D gene ambiguous. V was clipped by 7 bases and J by 7 bases, with 20 bases between them. Per germline, CDR1 ENHRY and CDR2 SYGVKD. The CDR3 sequence is 16 residues long. Here the CDR3 DNA reads TGTGCCATCACTGCGGGGTCCCCGGGAGCCAATTCACCCCTCCACTTT. Its translation: CAITAGSPGANSPLHF.

This sequence joins TRBV12-3 or TRBV12-4 and TRBJ2-1; D is unclear. This CDR3 spans 15 amino acids. The V and J ends lost 0 bases and 9 bases respectively, with 15 bases between them. CDR3 bases: TGTGCCAGCAGTTTAGCGGGGTCTAGTACCGGTGAGCAGTTCTTC. Amino acid sequence: CASSLAGSSTGEQFF.